This T cell receptor beta chain emerged from a study of blood T cell repertoires in COVID-19. As for the study in general: There were acute and convalescent COVID-19 samples, and they came from the United States, Italy and Spain. PBMCs, B-cell-depleted T cells, or T cells provided the cDNA or gDNA that made up the material.

Authors' methods: By means of reference gene primer amplification, nucleated cell counts were estimated. Some clones are missing from TCRdb's copy, which holds only in-frame ones; the method was immunoSEQ multiplex PCR. Clone size and V and J calls were adopted from that table, with D and trimming inferred from the DNA. The table includes about 150,000 clones, approximately 81% detected once. The clonotype originates from a man between 18 and 29 years old with active or convalescent COVID-19. The sequencing input was peripheral blood.

In DNA, the CDR3 is TGTGCCAGCAGCGCCGTTAGTTTTGGAGGGCAAGAGACCCAGTACTTC. This codes for CASSAVSFGGQETQYF. This chain joins TRBV9 and TRBJ2-5; D perhaps matches TRBD2 (6 bases). V was trimmed by 3 bases and J by 2 bases, leaving 17 bases between them. CDR1 and CDR2 (germline): SGDLS, YYNGEE. The CDR3 consists of 16 residues.